The clone carrying this T cell receptor (beta chain) has a count of ten or more. These data belong to a study of T-cell reconstitution after alpha-beta-depleted transplantation in children. CDR1 is SGHRS and CDR2 is YFSETQ in the germline V gene. The CDR3 loop spans 14 amino acids. With V trimmed by 4 bases and J by 8 bases, 9 bases remained unmatched. Unique molecular identifiers featured in how the TCRbeta library was prepared. TCRdb processed the PCR reads anew with MiXCR; each CDR3 protein has one entry. The sample lists about 690,000 distinct CDR3 sequences; 16% were seen once. The TCR sequence derives from a human donor who donated a stem cell graft to a child with acute myeloid leukemia. This rearrangement joins TRBV5-1 to TRBJ2-1, with 7 nucleotides matching TRBD2. The sequencing used PBMCs from the stem cell graft donor, collected from the stem cell graft. The CDR3 coding sequence is TGCGCCAGCAGCCGGGAGGTTGGTGGGGATGAGCAGTTCTTC. Protein: CASSREVGGDEQFF. Complete variable domain (other parts from reference TRBV5-1 and TRBJ2-1): KAGVTQTPRYLIKTRGQQVTLSCSPISGHRSVSWYQQTPGQGLQFLFEYFSETQRNKGNFPGRFSGRQFSNSRSEMNVSTLELGDSALYLCASSREVGGDEQFFGPGTRLTVL.